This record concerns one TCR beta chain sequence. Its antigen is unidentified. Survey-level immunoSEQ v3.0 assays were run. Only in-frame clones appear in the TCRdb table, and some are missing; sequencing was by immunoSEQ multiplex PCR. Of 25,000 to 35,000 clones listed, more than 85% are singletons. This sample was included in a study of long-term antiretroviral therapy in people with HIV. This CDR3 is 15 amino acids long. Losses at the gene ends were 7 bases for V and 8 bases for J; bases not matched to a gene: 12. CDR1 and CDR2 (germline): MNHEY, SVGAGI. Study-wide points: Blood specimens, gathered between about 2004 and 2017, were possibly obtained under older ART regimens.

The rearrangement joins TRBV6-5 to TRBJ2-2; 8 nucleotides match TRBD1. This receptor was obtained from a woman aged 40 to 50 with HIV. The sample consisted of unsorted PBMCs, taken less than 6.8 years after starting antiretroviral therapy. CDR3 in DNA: TGTGCCAGCAATCAGGGGCAGGGGGCGTATGGGGAGCTGTTTTTT. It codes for CASNQGQGAYGELFF.